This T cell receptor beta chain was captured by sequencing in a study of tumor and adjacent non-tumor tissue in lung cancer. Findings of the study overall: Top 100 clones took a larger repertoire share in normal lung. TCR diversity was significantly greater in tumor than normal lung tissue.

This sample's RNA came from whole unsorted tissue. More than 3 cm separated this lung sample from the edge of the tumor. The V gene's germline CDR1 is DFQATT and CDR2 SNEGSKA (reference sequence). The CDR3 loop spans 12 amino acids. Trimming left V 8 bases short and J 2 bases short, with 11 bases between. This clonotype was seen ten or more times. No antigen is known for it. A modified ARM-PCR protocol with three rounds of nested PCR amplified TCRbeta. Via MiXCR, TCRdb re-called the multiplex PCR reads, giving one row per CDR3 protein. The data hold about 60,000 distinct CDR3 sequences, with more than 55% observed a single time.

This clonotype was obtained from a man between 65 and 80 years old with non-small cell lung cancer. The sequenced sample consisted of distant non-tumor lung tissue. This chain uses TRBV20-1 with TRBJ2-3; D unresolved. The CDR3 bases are TGCAGTCTCCTGCCCCCCACAGATACGCAGTATTTT. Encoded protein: CSLLPPTDTQYF.